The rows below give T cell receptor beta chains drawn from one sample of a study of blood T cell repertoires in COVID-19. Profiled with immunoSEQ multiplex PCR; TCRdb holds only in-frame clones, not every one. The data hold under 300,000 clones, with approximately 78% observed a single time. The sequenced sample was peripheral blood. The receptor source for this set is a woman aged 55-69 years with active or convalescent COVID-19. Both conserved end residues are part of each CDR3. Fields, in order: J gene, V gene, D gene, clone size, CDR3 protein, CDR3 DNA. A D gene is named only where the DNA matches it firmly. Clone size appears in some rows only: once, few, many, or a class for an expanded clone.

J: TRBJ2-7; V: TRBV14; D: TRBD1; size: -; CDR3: CASSQALFPRTGGGYEQYF; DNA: TGTGCCAGCAGCCAGGCCCTATTCCCAAGGACAGGGGGCGGGTACGAGCAGTACTTC
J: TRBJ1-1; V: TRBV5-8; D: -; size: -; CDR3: CASRGWTENTEAFF; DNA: TGTGCCAGCAGGGGTTGGACAGAGAACACTGAAGCTTTCTTT
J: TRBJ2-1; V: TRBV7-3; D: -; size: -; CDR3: CASSLSGSYNEQFF; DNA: TGTGCCAGCAGCTTAAGCGGATCCTACAATGAGCAGTTCTTC
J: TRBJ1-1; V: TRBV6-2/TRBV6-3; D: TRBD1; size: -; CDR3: CASSYSGTGTEAFF; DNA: TGTGCCAGCAGTTACTCCGGGACAGGGACTGAAGCTTTCTTT
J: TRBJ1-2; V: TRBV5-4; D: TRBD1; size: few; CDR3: CASSKQGAGGYTF; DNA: TGTGCCAGCAGCAAACAGGGGGCAGGTGGCTACACCTTC
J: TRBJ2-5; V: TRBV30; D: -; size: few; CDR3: CAWSPFGLNQETQYF; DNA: TGTGCCTGGAGTCCCTTTGGACTGAACCAAGAGACCCAGTACTTC
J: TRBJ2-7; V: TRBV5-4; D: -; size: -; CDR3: CASSSNLGGASYEQYF; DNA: TGTGCCAGCAGCTCAAACCTGGGGGGGGCTTCCTACGAGCAGTACTTC
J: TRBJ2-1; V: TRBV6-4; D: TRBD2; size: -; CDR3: CASSDRGLRLNEQFF; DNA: TGTGCCAGCAGTGATAGGGGACTAAGGCTCAATGAGCAGTTCTTC
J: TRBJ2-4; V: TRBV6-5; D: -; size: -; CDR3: CASSLENIQYF; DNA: TGTGCCAGCAGCCTCGAAAACATTCAGTACTTC
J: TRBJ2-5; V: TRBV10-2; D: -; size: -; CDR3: CASSESGLRETQYF; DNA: TGCGCCAGCAGTGAGTCGGGACTGCGGGAGACCCAGTACTTC
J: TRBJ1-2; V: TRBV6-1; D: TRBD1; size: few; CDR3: CASSEGQLIYYGYTF; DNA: TGTGCCAGCAGTGAGGGACAGTTGATTTACTATGGCTACACCTTC
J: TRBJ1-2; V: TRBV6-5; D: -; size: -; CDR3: CASSYYFGEEAYGYTF; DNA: TGTGCCAGCAGTTACTACTTCGGAGAGGAAGCCTATGGCTACACCTTC
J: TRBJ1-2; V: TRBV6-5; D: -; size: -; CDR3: CASSYGGGNVYGYTF; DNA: TGTGCCAGCAGTTACGGGGGGGGCAATGTCTATGGCTACACCTTC
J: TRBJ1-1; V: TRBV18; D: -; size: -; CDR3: CASSETRGSGGTEAFF; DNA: TGTGCCAGCTCAGAGACTCGGGGTAGTGGAGGCACTGAAGCTTTCTTT
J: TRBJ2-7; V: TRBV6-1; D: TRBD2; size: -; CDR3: CASSELGTTYEQYF; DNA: TGTGCCAGCAGTGAACTCGGGACTACCTACGAGCAGTACTTC
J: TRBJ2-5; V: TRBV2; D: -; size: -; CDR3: CASSAGQLQGTQYF; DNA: TGTGCCAGCAGTGCCGGGCAGCTACAGGGGACCCAGTACTTC
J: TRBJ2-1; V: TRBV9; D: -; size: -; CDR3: CASSVTSSKYNEQFF; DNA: TGTGCCAGCAGCGTAACGAGTAGTAAGTACAATGAGCAGTTCTTC
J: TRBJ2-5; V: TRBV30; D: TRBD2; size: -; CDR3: CAWTSGEETQYF; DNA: TGTGCCTGGACCAGCGGGGAAGAGACCCAGTACTTC
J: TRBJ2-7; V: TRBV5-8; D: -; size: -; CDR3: CASSLVRGYEQYF; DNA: TGTGCCAGCAGCTTAGTCAGGGGCTACGAGCAGTACTTC
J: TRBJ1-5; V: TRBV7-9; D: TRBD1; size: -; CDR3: CASSITGGAGNQPQHF; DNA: TGTGCCAGCAGCATAACAGGGGGCGCGGGGAATCAGCCCCAGCATTTT
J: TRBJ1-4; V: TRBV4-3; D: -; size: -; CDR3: CASSQDLARTTNEKLFF; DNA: TGCGCCAGCAGCCAAGATCTGGCAAGAACAACTAATGAAAAACTGTTTTTT
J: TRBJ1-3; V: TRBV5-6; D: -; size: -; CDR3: CASSLYASSGNTIYF; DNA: TGTGCCAGCAGCTTGTACGCTAGCTCTGGAAACACCATATATTTT
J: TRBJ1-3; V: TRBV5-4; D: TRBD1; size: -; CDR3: CASSPGQGSGNTIYF; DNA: TGTGCCAGCAGCCCGGGACAGGGGTCTGGAAACACCATATATTTT
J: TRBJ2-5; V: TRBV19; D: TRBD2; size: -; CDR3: CASRDYSQETQYF; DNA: TGTGCCAGCCGGGACTACTCCCAAGAGACCCAGTACTTC
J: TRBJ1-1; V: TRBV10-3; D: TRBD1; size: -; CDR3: CAIRTGGNTEAFF; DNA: TGTGCCATCAGGACAGGGGGGAACACTGAAGCTTTCTTT
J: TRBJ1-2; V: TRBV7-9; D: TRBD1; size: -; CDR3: CASSKTGGVGYGYTF; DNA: TGTGCCAGCAGCAAGACAGGGGGAGTTGGGTATGGCTACACCTTC
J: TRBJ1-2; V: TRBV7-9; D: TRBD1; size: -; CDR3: CASSSPTGKDYGYTF; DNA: TGTGCCAGCAGCTCCCCGACAGGGAAGGACTATGGCTACACCTTC
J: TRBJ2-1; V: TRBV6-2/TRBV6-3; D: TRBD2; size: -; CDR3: CASSHRGGSFNEQFF; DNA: TGTGCCAGCAGCCACCGGGGGGGGTCTTTTAATGAGCAGTTCTTC
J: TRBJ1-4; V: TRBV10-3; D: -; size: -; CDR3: CAISDRDNEKLFF; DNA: TGTGCCATCAGTGATAGAGATAATGAAAAACTGTTTTTT
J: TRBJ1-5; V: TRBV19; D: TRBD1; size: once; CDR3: CASSRTGVRNQPQHF; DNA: TGTGCCAGTAGTAGAACAGGGGTTCGCAATCAGCCCCAGCATTTT
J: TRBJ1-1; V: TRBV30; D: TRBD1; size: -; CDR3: CAGDRARNTEAFF; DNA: TGTGCCGGGGACAGGGCGCGGAACACTGAAGCTTTCTTT
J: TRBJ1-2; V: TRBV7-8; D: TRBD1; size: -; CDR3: CASSFAGGSGGYTF; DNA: TGTGCCAGCAGCTTCGCAGGGGGCTCAGGCGGCTACACCTTC
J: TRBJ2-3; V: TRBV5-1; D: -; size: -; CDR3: CASSYRDSTDTQYF; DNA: TGCGCCAGCAGCTACCGGGACTCCACAGATACGCAGTATTTT
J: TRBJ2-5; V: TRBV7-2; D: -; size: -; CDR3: CASSSRTFQETQYF; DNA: TGTGCCAGCAGCTCCCGGACATTTCAAGAGACCCAGTACTTC
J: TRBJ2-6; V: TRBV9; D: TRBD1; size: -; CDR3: CASSVAGTGPPSGANVLTF; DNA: TGTGCCAGCAGCGTGGCCGGGACAGGGCCCCCGAGTGGGGCCAACGTCCTGACTTTC
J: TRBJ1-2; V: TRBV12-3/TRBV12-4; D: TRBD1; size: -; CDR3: CASSPGQGDGYTF; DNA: TGTGCCAGCAGTCCCGGACAGGGTGATGGCTACACCTTC
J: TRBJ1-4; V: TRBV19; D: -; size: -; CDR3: CASSVGAANEKLFF; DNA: TGTGCCAGTAGTGTTGGCGCGGCTAATGAAAAACTGTTTTTT
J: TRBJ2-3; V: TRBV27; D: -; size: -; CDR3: CASSLRRGGTDTQYF; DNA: TGTGCCAGCAGTTTACGGCGGGGCGGCACAGATACGCAGTATTTT
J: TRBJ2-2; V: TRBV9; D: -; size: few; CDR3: CASSVGVGVDTGELFF; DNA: TGTGCCAGCAGCGTAGGTGTAGGGGTGGACACCGGGGAGCTGTTTTTT
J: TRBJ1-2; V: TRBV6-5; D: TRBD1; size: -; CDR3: CASSYGTGGYGYTF; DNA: TGTGCCAGCAGCTATGGGACAGGGGGCTATGGCTACACCTTC
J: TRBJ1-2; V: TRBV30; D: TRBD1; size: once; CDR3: CAWGQGTNYGYTF; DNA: TGTGCATGGGGACAGGGGACCAACTATGGCTACACCTTC
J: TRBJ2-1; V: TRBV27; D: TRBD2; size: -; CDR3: CASSQRSRAGPIPYNEQFF; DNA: TGTGCCAGCAGTCAGAGATCGCGAGCGGGGCCTATACCGTACAATGAGCAGTTCTTC
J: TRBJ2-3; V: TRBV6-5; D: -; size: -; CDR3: CASSYHARGTDTQYF; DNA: TGTGCCAGCAGTTACCACGCGCGAGGCACAGATACGCAGTATTTT
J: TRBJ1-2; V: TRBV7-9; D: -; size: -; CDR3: CASSLANGEHYGYTF; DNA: TGTGCCAGCAGCTTAGCGAACGGGGAGCACTATGGCTACACCTTC
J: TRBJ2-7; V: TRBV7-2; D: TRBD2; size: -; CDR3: CASSRTPGLAGVGYEQYF; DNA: TGTGCCAGCAGCCGGACACCGGGACTAGCGGGGGTTGGATACGAGCAGTACTTC
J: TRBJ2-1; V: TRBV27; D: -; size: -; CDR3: CASSGRYEQFF; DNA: TGTGCCAGCTCAGGAAGGTATGAGCAGTTCTTC
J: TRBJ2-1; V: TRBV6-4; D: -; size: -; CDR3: CASSVVGGHEQFF; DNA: TGTGCCAGCAGTGTTGTGGGGGGGCATGAGCAGTTCTTC